This passage covers 6 T cell receptor beta chains from one sample sequenced in a study of OX40 agonist ivuxolimab in advanced cancers. Assay used: immunoSEQ multiplex PCR; TCRdb lists only in-frame clones, some missing. This sample has tens of thousands of clones, with about 90% found just once. The material sequenced was CD4+ or CD8+ T cells sorted from blood, taken in a trial of the OX40 agonist ivuxolimab. The source of these receptors is an adult with an advanced solid tumor such as melanoma, head and neck, liver or kidney cancer.

The table lists this clone with a count of one. The V gene is TRBV5-5, the J gene TRBJ2-7; 11 nucleotides align to TRBD2. Germline CDR1 reads SGHKS; CDR2 reads YYEKEE (reference sequence). The CDR3 runs to 14 residues. Germline trimming cut 4 bases from V and 4 bases from J; bases unmatched to any gene: 4. The CDR3 here is CASSVGLAAYEQYF. The CDR3 DNA is TGTGCCAGCAGCGTGGGACTAGCGGCGTACGAGCAGTACTTC.

This clone turned up a few times. The rearrangement joins TRBV30 to TRBJ1-1; no clear D gene. Between the trimmed V and J ends, which lost 2 bases and 5 bases, there was a span of 12 bases. In germline, CDR1 is GTSNPN, CDR2 SVGIG (reference sequence). This CDR3 contains 13 residues. The CDR3 loop is CAWSPVLGTEAFF. In DNA, the CDR3 is TGTGCCTGGAGTCCAGTCTTAGGAACTGAAGCTTTCTTT.

The gene calls are TRBV7-9 and TRBJ2-5; D not resolved. Trimming cost V 4 bases and J 3 bases, with 6 bases left between them. Germline V gene data show CDR1 as SEHNR and CDR2 as FQNEAQ (reference sequence). The CDR3 covers 12 residues. CDR3 bases: TGTGCCAGCAGCTCCTTGGAAGAGACCCAGTACTTC. It encodes CASSSLEETQYF. Full variable domain (rest looked up from reference TRBV7-9 and TRBJ2-5): DTGVSQNPRHKITKRGQNVTFRCDPISEHNRLYWYRQTLGQGPEFLTYFQNEAQLEKSRLLSDRFSAERPKGSFSTLEIQRTEQGDSAMYLCASSSLEETQYFGPGTRLLVL.

This clone turned up a few times. The chain employs TRBV28 and TRBJ1-4; tentative D call: TRBD1 (5 bases). The V gene's germline CDR1 is MDHEN and CDR2 SYDVKM. Trimming pared 5 bases from V and 7 bases from J, leaving 20 bases between. CDR3 length: 16 residues. The CDR3, as DNA: TGTGCCAGCAGTATGAACCCAGGGAGGCTAGGTGAAAAACTGTTTTTT. It encodes CASSMNPGRLGEKLFF.

V and J are TRBV7-2 and TRBJ2-3, with 12 nucleotides matching TRBD2. Germline V CDR1 and CDR2: SGHTA, FQGNSA. The CDR3 is 15 residues long. The V segment lost 5 bases and the J segment 4 bases; nucleotides outside the gene matches: 4. The CDR3 bases are TGTGCCAGCAGCATGACTAGCGGGAGTTCAGATACGCAGTATTTT. Its protein is CASSMTSGSSDTQYF.

This chain links TRBV27 with TRBJ2-5; D remains unclear. The CDR3 length is 15 residues. V was cut by 0 bases and J by 1 base, with 9 bases left in between. Germline lookup yields CDR1 MNHEY and CDR2 SMNVEV (reference sequence). CDR3 sequence: CASSLSRMRQETQYF. The CDR3 bases are TGTGCCAGCAGTTTATCGCGGATGCGCCAAGAGACCCAGTACTTC.